These 5 T cell receptor beta chains were all obtained from the same sample, sequenced in a study of glioma-infiltrating T cells after dendritic cell vaccination. The protocol was immunoSEQ multiplex PCR, while the TCRdb copy is restricted to in-frame clones and leaves out a portion. The sample shows approximately 100,000 clones, around three quarters of them seen only once. Sequences were derived from blood, sampled before dendritic cell vaccination. These receptors originate from a human donor with glioblastoma.

The genes are TRBV27 and TRBJ1-2; 12 bases fit TRBD1. The CDR3 is made up of 18 amino acids. Losses at the gene ends were 6 bases for V and 3 bases for J; bases not matched to a gene: 14. Per the germline V gene, CDR1 is MNHEY and CDR2 is SMNVEV (reference sequence). The CDR3 bases are TGTGCCAGCAGCCCGACCACGGGACAGGGGGCTATATACTATGGCTACACCTTC. This sequence encodes CASSPTTGQGAIYYGYTF.

This sequence joins TRBV2 and TRBJ2-3, with unresolved D. Germline assignment: CDR1 SNHLY and CDR2 FYNNEI. The CDR3 length is 13 residues. Trimming cost V 7 bases and J 2 bases, with 10 bases left between them. CDR3 sequence: CASTPEITDTQYF. The CDR3 DNA reads as TGTGCCAGCACTCCGGAGATCACAGATACGCAGTATTTT.

The chain recombines TRBV9 with TRBJ1-3, with 8 bases aligning to TRBD1. This CDR3 is 16 amino acids long. Losses at the gene ends were 1 base for V and 0 bases for J; bases not matched to a gene: 3. In germline, CDR1 is SGDLS, CDR2 YYNGEE. The CDR3 nucleotides read TGTGCCAGCAGCGTACACAGGGGGTTCTCTGGAAACACCATATATTTT. Translated, it gives CASSVHRGFSGNTIYF. Drawing the rest from reference TRBV9 and TRBJ1-3, the complete variable domain is DSGVTQTPKHLITATGQRVTLRCSPRSGDLSVYWYQQSLDQGLQFLIQYYNGEERAKGNILERFSAQQFPDLHSELNLSSLELGDSALYFCASSVHRGFSGNTIYFGEGSWLTVV.

The chain joins TRBV15 to TRBJ2-2; possible D gene TRBD1, 5 bases. Looked up from germline, CDR1 is LNHNV and CDR2 is YYDKDF (reference sequence). The CDR3 contains 17 residues. Trimming shortened V by 0 bases and J by 4 bases, and 15 bases separated the two germline ends. For the CDR3, the DNA is TGTGCCACCAGCAGAGATACTTGGGCAGGGTCCACCGGGGAGCTGTTTTTT. Encoded protein: CATSRDTWAGSTGELFF.

V and J are TRBV6-5 and TRBJ1-2, with D perhaps TRBD1 (5 bases). Germline values: CDR1 MNHEY, CDR2 SVGAGI. Trimming took off 6 bases at V and 12 bases at J, with 20 bases between the two ends. This CDR3 region has 13 residues. CDR3 bases: TGTGCCAGCAGCCCCAGTGGACAAACCAAACACACCTTC. Its protein is CASSPSGQTKHTF.